Listed here are 13 T cell receptor beta chains from one sample, sequenced in a study of CD8+CD57+ T cells in acquired aplastic anemia. Whoever was chosen for sequencing had shown CD8+CD57+ cell expansion by flow cytometry. For CDR3 and TCR beta VDJ profiling, genomic DNA was the template used. TCRdb reprocessed the reads with MiXCR, giving one entry per CDR3 protein. The sample yields 180,000 or so distinct CDR3 sequences, nearly 65% seen once. Sequencing used sorted CD4+, CD8+, or CD8+CD57+ T cells (not recorded which) from PBMCs. These receptors were taken from a human donor with aplastic anemia.

V is TRBV15 and J is TRBJ1-3, with TRBD1 as a possible D gene (5 bases). Between the trimmed V and J ends, which lost 0 bases and 0 bases, there was a span of 12 bases. CDR3 size: 17 residues. Germline-derived CDR1 and CDR2 are LNHNV and YYDKDF (reference sequence). DNA of the CDR3: TGTGCCACCAGCAGAGATCTGACAGTACCCTCTGGAAACACCATATATTTT. Residues: CATSRDLTVPSGNTIYF.

The sample holds one count of this clonotype. The chain is built from TRBV2 and TRBJ2-1; TRBD2 matches at 8 bases. The CDR3 length is 15 residues. CDR1 and CDR2 from the germline V gene are SNHLY and FYNNEI. Unmatched junction bases numbered 14, after V lost 6 bases and J lost 10 bases. The CDR3 region has the DNA TGTGCCAGCAGCGCCCCGGGACTAGGTGGCTGGGAGCAGTTCTTC. Translation: CASSAPGLGGWEQFF.

The CDR3: CSARTLPGGEYEQYF. CDR3 sequence (DNA): TGCAGTGCTAGAACGTTACCTGGTGGTGAGTACGAGCAGTACTTC. V and J are TRBV20-1 and TRBJ2-7, with D hard to call. The CDR3 spans 15 residues. Germline CDR1 and CDR2: DFQATT and SNEGSKA (reference sequence). The V gene lost 2 bases and the J gene lost 4 bases, with 18 bases spanning the gap.

This chain links TRBV15 with TRBJ2-3; D is ambiguous. Germline values: CDR1 LNHNV, CDR2 YYDKDF (reference sequence). This CDR3 contains 14 residues. V was clipped by 0 bases and J by 6 bases, with 10 bases between them. The CDR3 DNA reads TGTGCCACCAGCAGAGATATGGTGGCGGATACGCAGTATTTT. This encodes CATSRDMVADTQYF. Full variable domain (remainder filled in from reference TRBV15 and TRBJ2-3): DAMVIQNPRYQVTQFGKPVTLSCSQTLNHNVMYWYQQKSSQAPKLLFHYYDKDFNNEADTPDNFQSRRPNTSFCFLDIRSPGLGDTAMYLCATSRDMVADTQYFGPGTRLTVL.

The chain uses TRBV19 and TRBJ1-6; 7 bases fit TRBD1. Losses at the gene ends were 3 bases for V and 0 bases for J; bases not matched to a gene: 8. This CDR3 spans 18 amino acids. Germline V gene lookup returns CDR1 LNHDA and CDR2 SQIVND (reference sequence). The CDR3 spells CASSIRDSLSSYNSPLHF. The CDR3, as DNA: TGTGCCAGTAGTATCCGGGACAGTCTAAGCTCCTATAATTCACCCCTCCACTTT.

V usage is TRBV7-9 and J usage is TRBJ2-7; D gene unclear. Germline V gene lookup returns CDR1 SEHNR and CDR2 FQNEAQ (reference sequence). Trimming shortened V by 0 bases and J by 6 bases, and 9 bases separated the two germline ends. The CDR3 sequence is 13 residues long. As DNA, the CDR3 is TGTGCCAGCAGCTTAGCGCGCTACACCGAGCAGTACTTC. It is translated as CASSLARYTEQYF.

With respect to this clonotype: At one end, the junction sequence differs from germline, possibly due to a read error. J is TRBJ2-7 and V is TRBV7-2; D is undetermined. This CDR3 spans 12 amino acids. Germline loops: CDR1 SGHTA, CDR2 FQGNSA. CDR3 sequence: CASKHRPYEQYF. The CDR3 DNA reads as TGCGCCAGCAAACATAGGCCTTACGAGCAGTACTTC.

CDR3 DNA: TGTGCCAGCAGCGTGGGAAATGAACTAGCGGGAGGGCCCACCCAAGAGACCCAGTACTTC. It codes for CASSVGNELAGGPTQETQYF. The chain joins TRBV9 to TRBJ2-5; TRBD2 matches 13 bases. The germline gives CDR1 SGDLS, CDR2 YYNGEE. V shed 2 bases, J shed 1 base, and the junction held 14 bases outside the gene matches. The CDR3 totals 20 residues.

There are many counts of this clonotype. The rearrangement links TRBV7-9 to TRBJ1-2; D remains unclear. In germline, CDR1 is SEHNR, CDR2 FQNEAQ (reference sequence). Trimming took 0 bases from V and 1 from J, leaving 3 bases between them. The CDR3 is 13 amino acids. CDR3 residues: CASSLAFNYGYTF. The CDR3 nucleotides read TGTGCCAGCAGCTTAGCTTTTAACTATGGCTACACCTTC.

J is TRBJ2-7 and V is TRBV5-1; D gene uncertain. The germline CDR1 and CDR2 sequences are SGHRS and YFSETQ. Trimming shortened V by 7 bases and J by 6 bases, and 20 bases separated the two germline ends. This CDR3 region has 14 residues. The CDR3 DNA sequence: TGCGCCAGCTCCCGAGCCGGTGGGTCGAGCGAGCAGTACTTC. This translates into CASSRAGGSSEQYF.

The CDR3 nucleotides read TGTGCGGCGGGCAAATCCAACGTCCTGACTTTC. Translating gives CAAGKSNVLTF. V gene TRBV6-5 combines with J gene TRBJ2-6, with a weak D call TRBD2 (5 bases). The CDR3 covers 11 residues. Germline-derived CDR1 and CDR2 are MNHEY and SVGAGI.

The CDR3 here is CATYPARTEQYF. The CDR3 DNA follows: TGCGCCACCTACCCCGCCAGGACCGAGCAGTACTTC. The V call is TRBV5-1, the J call TRBJ2-7; D unresolved. CDR3 length equals 12 residues. CDR1 SGHRS and CDR2 YFSETQ come from the germline V gene. Trimming removed 9 bases at V and 6 bases at J, with 16 bases between.

This clonotype occurred once. One end of the junction does not line up with germline, which may come from a read error. This rearrangement joins TRBV24-1 to TRBJ2-1; 13 nucleotides agree with TRBD2. Per germline, CDR1 KGHDR and CDR2 SFDVKD. This CDR3 spans 17 amino acids. CDR3 bases: TGTGCCACCAGTGAACAACGACTAGCGGGGGGCAACAATGGGCAGTTCTTC. Translated, it gives CATSEQRLAGGNNGQFF.